The sequence of this T cell receptor (beta chain) was determined in a study of blood T cell repertoires in COVID-19 (dated by TCRdb to the early 2020s). In the study overall: Collaborator samples came from the United States, Italy and Spain and covered acute and convalescent phases of COVID-19. The material from the prospective study consisted of cDNA or gDNA derived from T cells, B-cell-depleted T cells, or PBMCs. Subjects who had been exposed to COVID-19, were actively infected with it, or had recovered from it provided the deeply sampled blood TCRbeta repertoires that made up the dataset. Samples were obtained from the ongoing ImmuneRACE study (first 160 participants) and from 1,254 subjects provided by 6 global collaborators. Where HLA class I and class II types were available, the types were taken from metadata supplied by the sample provider, not from assay-based typing. The repertoires were released in a freely available public database meant as a resource for research on the immune response to SARS-CoV-2. Nearly every sample came with metadata listing a de-identified subject ID, COVID-19 status, age in years and sex. On the study overall, not on this receptor specifically: The amount of clinical and demographic metadata varied by source and participant and was provided uncurated.

To note about this clone: What antigen it recognizes has not been identified. Nothing much larger sits one base from this clone, and base qualities are not available.

V loses 2 bases of germline sequence and J loses 11 bases, and the interval between the two ends is 7 bases. Looking up the germline V gene yields CDR1 SGHTA and CDR2 FQGNSA. From cysteine to phenylalanine, the CDR3 is 11 amino acids long. Left in the record is the CDR3 DNA by itself, 33 bases read in frame from the first base. TCRbeta CDR3 regions were amplified from genomic DNA by means of the immunoSEQ Assay, a bias-controlled multiplex PCR. Per the original workflow: The number of nucleated cells in each sample was estimated from the amplification of reference gene primers within the assay. To quantify the absolute abundance of each unique TCRbeta CDR3 rearrangement, sequence reads were collapsed and filtered. For each sample, productive Simpson clonality was calculated as the square root of Simpson's diversity index over productive rearrangements. TCRdb re-hosts the immuneACCESS table, in-frame sequences only. Its copies lack some clones; in the studies checked, an unresolved V gene accounts for under half of them, and the cause for the rest is not known. The V and J calls and the clone size are those of that table, but D and trimming were determined from the DNA. In all, the sample holds tens of thousands of clones, and around 91% of those were seen once. Of the sample, around 4.7% falls within the top ten clones.

Whole blood was collected in K2EDTA tubes by collaborating institutions according to the institutions' own protocols. For TCRbeta analysis, collaborators shipped samples as frozen whole blood, isolated PBMCs, or DNA extracted from either of those sample types. The sample consisted of peripheral blood. The chain couples TRBV7-2 to TRBJ2-1; 5 matching bases give a weak D call of TRBD1. The TCR sequence derives from a woman older than 75 with active or convalescent COVID-19. The CDR3 reads CASSLMGQQFF. The DNA sequence is TGTGCCAGCAGCTTAATGGGGCAGCAGTTCTTC. With all but the CDR3 taken from the reference TRBV7-2 and TRBJ2-1 genes, the full variable domain is: GAGVSQSPSNKVTEKGKDVELRCDPISGHTALYWYRQSLGQGLEFLIYFQGNSAPDKSGLPSDRFSAERTGGSVSTLTIQRTQQEDSAVYLCASSLMGQQFFGPGTRLTVL.